This entry concerns a single T cell receptor (beta chain). Its specific antigen is unknown. No qualities accompany the bases; no much larger clone lies one base away. The data stem from a study of blood T cell repertoires in COVID-19 (dated by TCRdb to 2019 to 2021). Some background on the complete study: Collaborator samples came from the United States, Italy and Spain and covered acute and convalescent phases of COVID-19. The prospective study material was composed of cDNA or gDNA derived from T cells, B-cell-depleted T cells, or PBMCs. Deeply sampled blood TCRbeta repertoires from subjects exposed to, actively infected with, or recovered from COVID-19 were included in the dataset. The repertoires were made available in a free public database intended to serve as a resource for research on the immune response to SARS-CoV-2. The samples were drawn from two sources: the first 160 participants of the ongoing ImmuneRACE study, and 1,200 or so subjects contributed by 6 global collaborators. The sample metadata nearly always contained a de-identified subject ID, COVID-19 status, age in years and sex. Where HLA class I and class II types were available, the types were taken from metadata supplied by the sample provider, not from assay-based typing. General findings and caveats noted by the study authors: How much clinical and demographic metadata was included differed by source and by participant, and the metadata was provided uncurated.

CDR1 LNHDA and CDR2 SQIVND were looked up in the germline V gene (reference sequence). From the cysteine through the phenylalanine, the CDR3 covers 17 amino acids. CDR3 DNA is the only sequence kept; it has 51 bases, read in frame from the first base. V and J are truncated by 7 bases and 4 bases respectively, leaving an intervening sequence of 20 bases. The immunoSEQ Assay, a bias-controlled multiplex PCR, was used to amplify TCRbeta CDR3 regions from genomic DNA. For the original study's pipeline: The number of nucleated cells in each sample was estimated from the amplification of reference gene primers within the assay. To quantify the absolute abundance of each unique TCRbeta CDR3 rearrangement, sequence reads were collapsed and filtered. Productive Simpson clonality was computed per sample as the square root of Simpson's diversity index over productive rearrangements. Imported from immuneACCESS, the table was reduced by TCRdb to in-frame sequences with V and J called. These copies leave out some clones; in studies compared against another copy, an unresolved V gene accounts for under half, and the cause of the remainder is not known. V and J calls and clone size are copied from that table; D and trimming were computed from the DNA. The sample has under 200,000 clones on record, roughly four fifths of them singletons. Of the sample, 1.5% to 1.7% falls within the top ten clones.

Whole blood was collected in K2EDTA tubes by collaborating institutions according to the institutions' own protocols. Collaborator samples were shipped for TCRbeta analysis as frozen whole blood, isolated PBMCs, or DNA extracted from either sample type. Source material: peripheral blood. Recombination connected TRBV19 to TRBJ2-6; a weak D assignment points to TRBD1 (6 bases agree). The TCR originated in a human donor in a cohort sampled during active COVID-19. The sequenced DNA is TGTGCCAGTACCCCTAGAGGCAGGGGAGCAGGGGCCAACGTCCTGACTTTC. The encoded protein is CASTPRGRGAGANVLTF.